The rows below give T cell receptor beta chains drawn from one sample of a study of cytomegalovirus exposure and HLA in healthy donors. Using immunoSEQ multiplex PCR, the repertoire was profiled, and TCRdb retains in-frame clones only, with some absent. The sample yields over 80,000 clones, 70% to 75% seen once. Specimen: PBMCs. The receptors shown here come from a man aged 35 to 55 in good health and CMV-seronegative. Each CDR3 is given with its conserved first and last residue. The D gene is left open where the match is weak. Where a row states a size, it is once, few, many or the class of an expanded clone; other rows omit it.

V gene	clone size	J gene	D gene	CDR3 protein	CDR3 DNA
TRBV11-2	-	TRBJ2-1	TRBD2	CASSLLAGVSSYNEQFF	TGTGCCAGCAGCTTGCTAGCGGGGGTGAGCTCCTACAATGAGCAGTTCTTC
TRBV5-8	once	TRBJ2-5	TRBD2	CASSPGASGAETQYF	TGTGCCAGCAGCCCTGGGGCGAGCGGGGCGGAGACCCAGTACTTC
TRBV29-1	once	TRBJ1-2	-	CSAQGSGDGYTF	TGCAGCGCCCAGGGGTCCGGGGATGGCTACACCTTC
TRBV6-1	-	TRBJ1-6	TRBD1	CANGQGFSPLHF	TGTGCCAACGGACAGGGCTTTTCACCCCTCCACTTT
TRBV6-1	-	TRBJ1-1	-	CASSEIRRSEAFF	TGTGCCAGCAGTGAAATCCGTAGATCTGAAGCTTTCTTT
TRBV6-1	-	TRBJ1-5	TRBD1	CASKTGNNQPQHF	TGTGCCAGCAAGACAGGGAACAATCAGCCCCAGCATTTT
TRBV10-1	-	TRBJ2-5	TRBD2	CASSDVAGGFMETQYF	TGCGCCAGCAGTGATGTAGCGGGGGGATTTATGGAGACCCAGTACTTC
TRBV7-2	-	TRBJ2-1	-	CASSLGTFVNNEQFF	TGTGCCAGCAGCCTCGGGACATTTGTGAACAATGAGCAGTTCTTC
TRBV2	-	TRBJ1-2	-	CASSFWEDYGYTF	TGTGCCAGCAGTTTTTGGGAGGACTATGGCTACACCTTC
TRBV29-1	-	TRBJ1-2	-	CSVDQGGYGYTF	TGCAGCGTTGATCAAGGGGGCTATGGCTACACCTTC
TRBV13	few	TRBJ2-6	TRBD2	CASSSFLAGAINSGANVLTF	TGTGCCAGCAGCAGTTTTCTAGCGGGAGCCATAAACTCTGGGGCCAACGTCCTGACTTTC
TRBV6-1	-	TRBJ2-3	-	CASSAGDTQYF	TGTGCCAGCAGCGCCGGGGATACGCAGTATTTT
TRBV30	-	TRBJ1-6	TRBD1	CAWSGQGVSPLHF	TGTGCCTGGAGTGGACAGGGGGTTTCACCCCTCCACTTT
TRBV5-1	-	TRBJ2-3	-	CASSSRPRGTDTQYF	TGCGCCAGCAGCTCCAGACCCCGGGGCACAGATACGCAGTATTTT
TRBV4-2	-	TRBJ2-7	TRBD2	CASSQDVGTTSYTAYF	TGTGCCAGCAGCCAAGATGTTGGGACTACCAGTTATACGGCGTACTTC
TRBV28	-	TRBJ1-2	TRBD1	CASRKTGLDYGYTF	TGTGCCAGCAGGAAGACAGGGTTGGACTATGGCTACACCTTC